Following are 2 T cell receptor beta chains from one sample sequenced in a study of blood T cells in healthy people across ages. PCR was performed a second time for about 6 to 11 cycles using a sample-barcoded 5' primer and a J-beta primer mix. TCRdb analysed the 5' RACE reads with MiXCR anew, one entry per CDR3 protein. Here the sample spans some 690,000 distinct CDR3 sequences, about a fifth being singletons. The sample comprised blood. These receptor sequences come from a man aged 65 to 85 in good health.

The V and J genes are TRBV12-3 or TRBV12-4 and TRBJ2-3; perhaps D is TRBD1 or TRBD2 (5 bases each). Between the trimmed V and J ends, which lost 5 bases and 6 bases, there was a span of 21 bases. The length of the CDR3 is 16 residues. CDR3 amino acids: CASSTRGGRGVDTQYF. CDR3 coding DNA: TGTGCCAGCAGTACCCGGGGCGGTAGGGGAGTTGATACGCAGTATTTT.

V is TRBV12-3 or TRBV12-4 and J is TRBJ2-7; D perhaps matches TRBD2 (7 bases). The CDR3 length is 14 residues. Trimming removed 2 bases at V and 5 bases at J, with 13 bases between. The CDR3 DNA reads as TGTGCCAGCAGTTTAAGGGGGGGTATCGACGAGCAGTACTTC. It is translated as CASSLRGGIDEQYF.